This entry lists 24 T cell receptor beta chains sequenced from one sample in a study of T cell repertoires in cytomegalovirus infection. Each CDR3 protein is one row after TCRdb ran MiXCR on the reads. The data contain 150,000 to 200,000 distinct CDR3 sequences, 28% of them singletons. The sequencing input was PBMCs. The receptors shown here come from a human donor in good health (CMV status not recorded). Some clones in this sample may be carry-over from other donors' samples.

The rearrangement links TRBV7-3 to TRBJ2-1, with 10 bases identical to TRBD2. The CDR3 sequence is 18 residues long. The V gene end was trimmed by 2 bases and the J gene end by 1 base; junction bases not matched to a gene: 8. CDR1 and CDR2 from the germline V gene are SGHTA and FQGTGA. CDR3 DNA: TGTGCCAGCAGCTTACGTCTAGCGGGGGAAGGTTCCTACAATGAGCAGTTCTTC. This codes for CASSLRLAGEGSYNEQFF.

This clonotype was seen only a few times. This chain links TRBV5-5 with TRBJ1-2; D gene ambiguous. Germline CDR1 SGHKS, CDR2 YYEKEE (reference sequence). Trimming took 4 bases from V and 8 from J, leaving 15 bases between them. The CDR3 is 13 amino acids. The CDR3 here is CASSQSKSGGYTF. CDR3 nucleotides: TGTGCCAGCAGCCAATCGAAGTCGGGAGGCTACACCTTC.

The chain is built from TRBV11-1 and TRBJ2-7; D is possibly TRBD2 (5 bases). Germline loops: CDR1 SGHAT, CDR2 FQDESV (reference sequence). The CDR3 loop spans 17 amino acids. The V end was cut by 5 bases, the J end by 3 bases, with 23 bases between. The CDR3 nucleotides are TGTGCCAGCAGCCGCTTGGGAGCAGCCTCGACCAACTACGAGCAGTACTTC. This codes for CASSRLGAASTNYEQYF.

The sample holds many counts of this clonotype. The chain has TRBV4-2 and TRBJ1-2; the D is unclear. The CDR3 loop spans 15 amino acids. Germline V gene lookup returns CDR1 LGHNA and CDR2 YNFKEQ. The V end was cut by 0 bases, the J end by 4 bases, with 12 bases between. This chain's CDR3 is CASSQDWRTTYGYTF. CDR3 in DNA: TGTGCCAGCAGCCAAGACTGGCGCACAACCTATGGCTACACCTTC.

This rearrangement joins TRBV20-1 to TRBJ2-3; D possibly uses TRBD1 or TRBD2 (5 bases each). With 5 bases removed from V and 5 bases from J, the gap between germline ends came to 11 bases. Germline CDR1 is DFQATT and CDR2 is SNEGSKA (reference sequence). There are 12 residues in the CDR3. In DNA, the CDR3 is TGCAGTGCTTGGGACGGGGAAGATACGCAGTATTTT. Protein: CSAWDGEDTQYF.

V usage is TRBV19 and J usage is TRBJ1-1, with no clear D. This CDR3 spans 12 amino acids. Between the trimmed V and J ends, which lost 1 base and 4 bases, there was a span of 4 bases. Germline CDR1 LNHDA, CDR2 SQIVND (reference sequence). CDR3 sequence (DNA): TGTGCCAGTAGTATAGCTGGCACTGAAGCTTTCTTT. It translates to CASSIAGTEAFF.

As regards this clonotype: A read error may explain this, as a much larger clone is one base away. The chain has TRBV4-1 and TRBJ2-1; 8 positions match TRBD1. V shed 4 bases, J shed 9 bases, and the junction held 11 bases outside the gene matches. Germline values: CDR1 MGHRA, CDR2 YSYEKL. The CDR3 contains 15 residues. The CDR3 sequence: CASSPRTGQGAEQFF. As DNA, the CDR3 is TGCGCCAGCAGCCCACGGACAGGGCAAGGGGCTGAGCAGTTCTTC.

The sample holds many counts of this clonotype. The chain recombines TRBV7-3 with TRBJ2-5; D may correspond to TRBD1 or TRBD2 (5 bases each). V lost 1 base and J lost 0, with 6 bases in between. Germline V gives CDR1 SGHTA, CDR2 FQGTGA. The CDR3 is 14 residues long. DNA for the CDR3: TGTGCCAGCAGCTTAAGGGGGAACCAAGAGACCCAGTACTTC. Its translation: CASSLRGNQETQYF.

V is TRBV19 and J is TRBJ2-6; 7 positions match TRBD1. Germline V CDR1 and CDR2: LNHDA, SQIVND (reference sequence). The length of the CDR3 is 19 residues. V lost 1 base and J lost 0; bases outside the gene matches: 9. CDR3 residues: CASSIVPGQVSSGANVLTF. The CDR3, as DNA: TGTGCCAGTAGTATAGTTCCTGGACAGGTTAGCTCTGGGGCCAACGTCCTGACTTTC.

This clonotype was counted a few times. The chain carries TRBV12-3 or TRBV12-4 and TRBJ2-1, with 8 nucleotides matching TRBD2. V shed 6 bases, J shed 7 bases, and the junction held 11 bases outside the gene matches. This CDR3 contains 15 residues. The CDR3 reads CASSFESGGGNEQFF. Written as DNA, the CDR3 is TGTGCCAGCAGCTTCGAGAGCGGGGGCGGGAATGAGCAGTTCTTC.

This clonotype came up a few times. The V call is TRBV7-3, the J call TRBJ2-1, with TRBD2 identical over 9 bases. CDR1 and CDR2 from the germline V gene are SGHTA and FQGTGA. This CDR3 comprises 15 residues. The junction had 5 bases not matched to a gene; V was cut back by 3 bases and J by 5 bases. CDR3: CASSFSGGLHNEQFF. The CDR3 coding sequence is TGTGCCAGCAGCTTCAGCGGGGGGCTACACAATGAGCAGTTCTTC.

The chain combines TRBV12-3 or TRBV12-4 with TRBJ1-5; D unresolved. The CDR3 consists of 14 residues. The germline V and J ends were trimmed by 6 bases and 3 bases, with 12 bases remaining between them. CDR3 in amino acids: CASSLGRFNQPQHF. CDR3 sequence (DNA): TGTGCCAGCAGCCTCGGACGGTTCAATCAGCCCCAGCATTTT.

In its sample, this clonotype was seen a few times. For the CDR3, the DNA is TGTGCCAGCATTCCCCTTGGGACAGGGCCCCCGTTGATAGAAGCTTTCTTT. It yields the protein CASIPLGTGPPLIEAFF. The chain links TRBV6-6 to TRBJ1-1; 9 nucleotides match TRBD1. Germline trimming cut 7 bases from V and 8 bases from J; bases unmatched to any gene: 20. This CDR3 contains 17 residues. Germline-derived CDR1 and CDR2 are MNHNY and SVGAGI (reference sequence).

The rearrangement uses TRBV6-1 and TRBJ1-1, with TRBD1 matching over 11 bases. This CDR3 comprises 13 residues. Germline lookup yields CDR1 MNHNS and CDR2 SASEGT. Germline trimming cut 5 bases from V and 8 bases from J; bases unmatched to any gene: 4. Here the CDR3 DNA reads TGTGCCAGCAGTTACCGGGACAGGGGGGAAGCTTTCTTT. Protein product: CASSYRDRGEAFF.

This clonotype occurred many times. This chain uses TRBV19 with TRBJ2-1, with 8 bases matching TRBD1. CDR1 LNHDA and CDR2 SQIVND come from the germline V gene (reference sequence). The CDR3 is made up of 17 amino acids. Trimming removed 2 bases from V and 5 bases from J; junction bases left unmatched: 11. As DNA, the CDR3 is TGTGCCAGTAGTATAACCTCGGCACAGGGGGGAAACAATGAGCAGTTCTTC. This translates into CASSITSAQGGNNEQFF.

This chain connects TRBV11-1 to TRBJ2-1; the D gene is possibly TRBD2 (5 bases). Germline V lookup: CDR1 SGHAT, CDR2 FQDESV (reference sequence). This CDR3 spans 13 amino acids. V was pared by 5 bases and J by 2 bases, with 7 bases between. The chain's CDR3 is CASSPGAYNEQFF. The CDR3 region has the DNA TGTGCCAGCAGCCCCGGGGCCTACAATGAGCAGTTCTTC.

The rearrangement joins TRBV19 to TRBJ1-4; the match to TRBD1 covers 7 bases. The CDR3 runs 14 residues. V lost 7 bases to trimming and J lost 7 bases; unmatched junction nucleotides: 9. Germline V lookup: CDR1 LNHDA, CDR2 SQIVND (reference sequence). Here the CDR3 reads CASTFTGTVEKLFF. As DNA, the CDR3 is TGTGCCAGTACCTTTACTGGGACAGTTGAAAAACTGTTTTTT.

This clonotype was seen a few times. This chain uses TRBV6-5 with TRBJ1-1, with D possibly being TRBD1 (6 bases). The CDR3 length is 14 residues. Germline-derived CDR1 and CDR2 are MNHEY and SVGAGI. Trimming cost V 2 bases and J 5 bases, with 12 bases left between them. In DNA form, the CDR3 reads TGTGCCAGCAGTTACCTCAGGGGATTTACTGAAGCTTTCTTT. Protein sequence: CASSYLRGFTEAFF.

This clonotype was picked up a small number of times. The rearrangement joins TRBV11-3 to TRBJ2-1; D not certain. Trimming pared 1 base from V and 10 bases from J, leaving 11 bases between. The germline CDR1 and CDR2 sequences are SGHNT and YENEEA. The CDR3 extends over 13 amino acids. CDR3: CASSLGRTEEQFF. The CDR3 DNA sequence: TGTGCCAGCAGCTTAGGTCGGACGGAAGAGCAGTTCTTC.

V and J are TRBV12-3 or TRBV12-4 and TRBJ2-2; TRBD1 might be the D (6 bases). Trimming stripped 6 bases from V and 6 bases from J, with 17 bases between. The CDR3 runs to 15 residues. The CDR3 DNA sequence: TGTGCCAGCAGACCCCGGACAGTCCCAGCCGGGGAGCTGTTTTTT. Protein: CASRPRTVPAGELFF.

The chain recombines TRBV6-2 or TRBV6-3 with TRBJ2-7; TRBD2 matches 8 bases. V lost 4 bases and J lost 1; bases outside the gene matches: 3. From germline, CDR1 is MNHEY and CDR2 SVGEGT. The length of the CDR3 is 14 residues. The CDR3 spells CASSFSGVSYEQYF. CDR3 DNA: TGTGCCAGCAGTTTTAGCGGGGTATCCTACGAGCAGTACTTC.

This rearrangement joins TRBV6-8 to TRBJ2-7; D perhaps matches TRBD2 (6 bases). CDR1 is MNHGY and CDR2 is SAAAGT in the germline V gene. The CDR3 length is 14 residues. The V end was cut by 2 bases, the J end by 0 bases, with 8 bases between. The CDR3 DNA is TGTGCCAGCAGTTACGGCGGGACCTCCTACGAGCAGTACTTC. This sequence encodes CASSYGGTSYEQYF.

This clonotype showed up just a few times. The chain employs TRBV3-1 and TRBJ2-7; possibly TRBD1 for D (5 bases). Germline CDR1 LGHDT, CDR2 YNNKEL (reference sequence). This CDR3 region has 14 residues. V dropped 11 bases and J dropped 0 bases, with 17 bases sitting between them. The CDR3 DNA is TGTGCCGCCCAGGACACCGATGGCTCCTACGAGCAGTACTTC. Amino acid sequence: CAAQDTDGSYEQYF.

This clonotype has more than one count but fewer than ten. The rearrangement joins TRBV12-3 or TRBV12-4 to TRBJ2-1, with TRBD2 matching over 12 bases. This CDR3 has 16 residues. The J segment lost 0 bases and the V segment lost 6 bases, leaving 3 bases of the junction unmatched. This chain's CDR3 is CASSLAGGPSYNEQFF. The CDR3 nucleotides read TGTGCCAGCAGCCTAGCGGGGGGGCCCTCCTACAATGAGCAGTTCTTC.